The table lists the clone carrying this T cell receptor (beta chain) with many counts. Sequencing ends 3 residues short of the CDR3 end; the germline J gene provides the rest. Some clones are missing from TCRdb's copy, which holds only in-frame ones; the method was immunoSEQ multiplex PCR. This sample carries 30,000 or so clones, none of them present only once. The length of the CDR3 is 17 residues. The germline V gene has CDR1 KGHSH and CDR2 LQKENI. V was trimmed by 3 bases and J by 7 bases, leaving 19 bases between them. These data originate in a study of T cell clonality in common variable immunodeficiency.

The receptor's source is a person between 18 and 70 years old in good health. V and J are TRBV18 and TRBJ1-6; D remains unclear. Sequences were obtained from peripheral blood mononuclear cells. CDR3 residues: CASSPAADPTKNSPLHF. The CDR3 DNA, read in part, is TGTGCCAGCTCACCGGCGGCAGACCCAACTAAAAATTCACCC.